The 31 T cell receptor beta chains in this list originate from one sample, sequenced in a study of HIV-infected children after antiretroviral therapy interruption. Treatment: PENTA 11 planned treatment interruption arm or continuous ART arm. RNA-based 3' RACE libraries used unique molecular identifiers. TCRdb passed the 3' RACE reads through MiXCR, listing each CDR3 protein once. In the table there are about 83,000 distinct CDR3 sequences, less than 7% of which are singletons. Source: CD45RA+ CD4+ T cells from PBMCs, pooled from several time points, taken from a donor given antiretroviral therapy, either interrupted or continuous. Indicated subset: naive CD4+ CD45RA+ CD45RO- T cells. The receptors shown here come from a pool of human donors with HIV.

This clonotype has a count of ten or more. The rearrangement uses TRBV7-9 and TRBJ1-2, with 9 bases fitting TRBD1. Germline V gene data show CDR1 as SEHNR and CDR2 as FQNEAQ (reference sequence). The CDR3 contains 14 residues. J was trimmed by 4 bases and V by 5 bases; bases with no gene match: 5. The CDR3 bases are TGTGCCAGCAGCCTCGGACAGGGGTCCTATGGCTACACCTTC. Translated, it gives CASSLGQGSYGYTF.

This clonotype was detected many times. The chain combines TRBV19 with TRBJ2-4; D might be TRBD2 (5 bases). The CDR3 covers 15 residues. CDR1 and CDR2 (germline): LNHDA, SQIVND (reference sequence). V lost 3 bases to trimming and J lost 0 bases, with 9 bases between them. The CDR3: CASSIWTAAKNIQYF. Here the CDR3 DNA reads TGTGCCAGTAGTATTTGGACTGCAGCCAAAAACATTCAGTACTTC.

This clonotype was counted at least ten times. As DNA, the CDR3 is TGTGCCAGCAGCTTAGCGGGGGGGACCCTAGTCTCCTTTTACAATGAGCAGTTCTTC. This translates into CASSLAGGTLVSFYNEQFF. The rearrangement links TRBV11-2 to TRBJ2-1; 8 nucleotides align to TRBD2. Trimming removed 1 base from V and 4 bases from J; junction bases left unmatched: 15. CDR1 and CDR2 (germline): SGHAT, FQNNGV. The CDR3 has 19 residues.

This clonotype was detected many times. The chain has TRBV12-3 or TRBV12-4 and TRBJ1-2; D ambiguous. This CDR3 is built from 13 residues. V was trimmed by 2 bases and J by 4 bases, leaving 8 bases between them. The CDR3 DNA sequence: TGTGCCAGCAGTTTAAGGGTCGTCTATGGCTACACCTTC. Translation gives CASSLRVVYGYTF.

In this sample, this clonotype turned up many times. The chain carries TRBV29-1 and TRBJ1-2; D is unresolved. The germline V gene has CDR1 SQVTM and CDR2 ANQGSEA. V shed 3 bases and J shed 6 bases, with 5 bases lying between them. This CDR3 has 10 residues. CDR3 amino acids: CSVDGDGYTF. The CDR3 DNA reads TGCAGCGTTGACGGGGATGGCTACACCTTC.

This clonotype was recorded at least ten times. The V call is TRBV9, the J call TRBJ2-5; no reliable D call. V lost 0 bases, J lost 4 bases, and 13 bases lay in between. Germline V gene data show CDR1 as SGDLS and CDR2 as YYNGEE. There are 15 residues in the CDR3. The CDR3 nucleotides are TGTGCCAGCAGCGTAGGGAGTATGGCGGCAGAGACCCAGTACTTC. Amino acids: CASSVGSMAAETQYF. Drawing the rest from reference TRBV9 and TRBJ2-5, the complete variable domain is DSGVTQTPKHLITATGQRVTLRCSPRSGDLSVYWYQQSLDQGLQFLIQYYNGEERAKGNILERFSAQQFPDLHSELNLSSLELGDSALYFCASSVGSMAAETQYFGPGTRLLVL.

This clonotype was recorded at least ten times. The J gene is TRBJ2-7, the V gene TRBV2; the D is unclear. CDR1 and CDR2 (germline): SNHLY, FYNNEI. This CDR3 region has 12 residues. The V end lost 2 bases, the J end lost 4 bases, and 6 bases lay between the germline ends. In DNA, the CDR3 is TGTGCCAGCAGTGAATTCGATTACGAGCAGTACTTC. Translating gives CASSEFDYEQYF.

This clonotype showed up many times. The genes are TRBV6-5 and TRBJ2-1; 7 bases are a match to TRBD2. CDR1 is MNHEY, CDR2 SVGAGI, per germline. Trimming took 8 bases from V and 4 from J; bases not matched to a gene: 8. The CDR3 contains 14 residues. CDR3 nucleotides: TGTGCCAGCCTACTAGCGAAACATTACAATGAGCAGTTCTTC. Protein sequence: CASLLAKHYNEQFF.

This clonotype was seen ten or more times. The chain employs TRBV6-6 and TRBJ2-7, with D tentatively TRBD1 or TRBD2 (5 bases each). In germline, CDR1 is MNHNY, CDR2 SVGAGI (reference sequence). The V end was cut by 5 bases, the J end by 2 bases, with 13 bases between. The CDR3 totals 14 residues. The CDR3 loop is CASSHLGDTYEQYF. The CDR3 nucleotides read TGTGCCAGCAGTCACCTGGGGGATACCTACGAGCAGTACTTC.

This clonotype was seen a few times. The CDR3, as DNA: TGCAGCGTTGAAAAGGGACACTCCGAGCAGTACTTC. Its protein product is CSVEKGHSEQYF. The chain is built from TRBV29-1 and TRBJ2-7, with D perhaps TRBD1 (6 bases). V lost 2 bases, J lost 6 bases, and 11 bases lay in between. The CDR3 length is 12 residues. Germline V gives CDR1 SQVTM, CDR2 ANQGSEA.

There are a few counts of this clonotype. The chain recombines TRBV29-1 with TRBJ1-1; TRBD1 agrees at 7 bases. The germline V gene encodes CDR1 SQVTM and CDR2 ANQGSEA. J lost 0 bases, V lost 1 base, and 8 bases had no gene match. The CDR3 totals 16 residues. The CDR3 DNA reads TGCAGCGTTGAAGGCTCGGGGACAGCGTTGAACACTGAAGCTTTCTTT. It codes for CSVEGSGTALNTEAFF.

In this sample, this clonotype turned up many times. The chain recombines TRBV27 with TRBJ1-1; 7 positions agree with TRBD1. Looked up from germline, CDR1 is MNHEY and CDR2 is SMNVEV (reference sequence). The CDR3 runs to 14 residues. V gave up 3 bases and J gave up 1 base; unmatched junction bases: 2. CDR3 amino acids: CASSFDRANTEAFF. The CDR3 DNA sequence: TGTGCCAGCAGTTTTGACAGGGCGAACACTGAAGCTTTCTTT.

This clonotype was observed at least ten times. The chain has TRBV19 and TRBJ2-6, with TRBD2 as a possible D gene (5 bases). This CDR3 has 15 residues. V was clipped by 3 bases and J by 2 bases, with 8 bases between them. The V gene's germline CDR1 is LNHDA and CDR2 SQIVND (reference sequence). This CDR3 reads CASSIGGAGANVLTF. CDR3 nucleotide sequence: TGTGCCAGTAGTATCGGAGGCGCTGGGGCCAACGTCCTGACTTTC.

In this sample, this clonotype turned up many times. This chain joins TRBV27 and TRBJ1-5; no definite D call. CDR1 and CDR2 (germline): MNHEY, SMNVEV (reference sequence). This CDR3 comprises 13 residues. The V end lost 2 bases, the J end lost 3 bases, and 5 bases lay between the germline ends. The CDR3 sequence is CASSLTDNQPQHF. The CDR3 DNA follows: TGTGCCAGCAGTTTAACAGACAATCAGCCCCAGCATTTT.

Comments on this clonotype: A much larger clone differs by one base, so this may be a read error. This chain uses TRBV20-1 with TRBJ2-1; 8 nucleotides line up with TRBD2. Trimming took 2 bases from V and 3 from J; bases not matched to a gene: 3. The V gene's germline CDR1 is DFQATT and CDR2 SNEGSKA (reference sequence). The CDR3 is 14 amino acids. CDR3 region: CSARRTSSYNEQFF. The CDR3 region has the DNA TGCAGTGCTAGACGGACTAGCAGCTACAATGAGCAGTTCTTC.

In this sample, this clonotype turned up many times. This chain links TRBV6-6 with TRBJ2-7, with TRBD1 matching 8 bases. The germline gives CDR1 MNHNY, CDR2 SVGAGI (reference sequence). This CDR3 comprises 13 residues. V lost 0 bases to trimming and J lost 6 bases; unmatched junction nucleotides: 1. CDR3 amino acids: CASSYSTGAEQYF. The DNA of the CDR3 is TGTGCCAGCAGTTACTCGACAGGGGCCGAGCAGTACTTC.

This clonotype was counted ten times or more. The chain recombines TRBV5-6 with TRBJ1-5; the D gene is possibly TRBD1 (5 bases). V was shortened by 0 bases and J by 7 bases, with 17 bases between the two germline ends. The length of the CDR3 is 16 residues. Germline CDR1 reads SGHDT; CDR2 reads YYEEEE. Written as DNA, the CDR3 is TGTGCCAGCAGCTTGGGAGGTGGGGGGGTGTACCAGCCCCAGCATTTT. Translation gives CASSLGGGGVYQPQHF.

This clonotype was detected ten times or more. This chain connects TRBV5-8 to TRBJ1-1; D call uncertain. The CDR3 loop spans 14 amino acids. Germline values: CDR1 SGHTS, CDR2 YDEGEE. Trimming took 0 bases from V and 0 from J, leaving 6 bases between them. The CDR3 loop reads CASSLDRMNTEAFF. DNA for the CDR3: TGTGCCAGCAGCTTGGACAGAATGAACACTGAAGCTTTCTTT.

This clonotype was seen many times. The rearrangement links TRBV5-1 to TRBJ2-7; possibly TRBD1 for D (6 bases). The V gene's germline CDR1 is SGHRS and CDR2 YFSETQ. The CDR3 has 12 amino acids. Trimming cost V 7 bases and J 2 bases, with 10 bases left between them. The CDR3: CASGRDTYEQYF. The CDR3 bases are TGCGCCAGCGGTCGGGACACCTACGAGCAGTACTTC.

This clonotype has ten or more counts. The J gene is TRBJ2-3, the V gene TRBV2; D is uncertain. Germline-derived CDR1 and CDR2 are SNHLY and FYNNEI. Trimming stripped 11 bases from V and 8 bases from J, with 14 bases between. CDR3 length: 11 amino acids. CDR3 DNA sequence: TGTGCCGTCCCTGGGATCGCTACGCAGTATTTT. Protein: CAVPGIATQYF.

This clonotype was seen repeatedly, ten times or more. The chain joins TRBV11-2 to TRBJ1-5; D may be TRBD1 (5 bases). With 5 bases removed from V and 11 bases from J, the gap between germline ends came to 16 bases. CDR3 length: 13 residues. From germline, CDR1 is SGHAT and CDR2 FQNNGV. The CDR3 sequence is CASSQDRQGTQHF. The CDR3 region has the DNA TGTGCCAGCAGCCAGGACCGGCAGGGAACCCAGCATTTT. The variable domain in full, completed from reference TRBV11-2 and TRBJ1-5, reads EAGVAQSPRYKIIEKRQSVAFWCNPISGHATLYWYQQILGQGPKLLIQFQNNGVVDDSQLPKDRFSAERLKGVDSTLKIQPAKLEDSAVYLCASSQDRQGTQHFGDGTRLSIL.

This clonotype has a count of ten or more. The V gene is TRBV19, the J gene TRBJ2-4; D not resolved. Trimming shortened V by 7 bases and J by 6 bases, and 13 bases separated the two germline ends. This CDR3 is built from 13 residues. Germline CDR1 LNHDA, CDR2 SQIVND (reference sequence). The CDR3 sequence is CASKTDGLNIQYF. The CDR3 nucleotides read TGTGCCAGTAAAACCGACGGCTTAAACATTCAGTACTTC.

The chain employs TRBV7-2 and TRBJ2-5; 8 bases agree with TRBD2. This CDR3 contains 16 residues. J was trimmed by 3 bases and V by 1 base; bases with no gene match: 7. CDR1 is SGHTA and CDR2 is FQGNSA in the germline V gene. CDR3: CASSLGRTSRKETQYF. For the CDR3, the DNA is TGTGCCAGCAGCTTAGGCCGGACTAGCCGTAAAGAGACCCAGTACTTC.

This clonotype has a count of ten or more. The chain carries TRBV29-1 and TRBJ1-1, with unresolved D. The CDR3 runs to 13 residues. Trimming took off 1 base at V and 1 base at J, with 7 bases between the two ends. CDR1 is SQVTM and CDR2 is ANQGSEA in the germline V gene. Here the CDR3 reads CSVEGWGNTEAFF. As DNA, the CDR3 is TGCAGCGTTGAAGGCTGGGGGAACACTGAAGCTTTCTTT.

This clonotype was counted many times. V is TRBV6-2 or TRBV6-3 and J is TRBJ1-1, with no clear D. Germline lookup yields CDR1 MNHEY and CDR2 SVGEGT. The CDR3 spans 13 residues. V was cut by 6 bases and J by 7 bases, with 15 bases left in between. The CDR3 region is CASRQGPVNEAFF. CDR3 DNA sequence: TGTGCCAGCAGACAAGGCCCAGTAAATGAAGCTTTCTTT.

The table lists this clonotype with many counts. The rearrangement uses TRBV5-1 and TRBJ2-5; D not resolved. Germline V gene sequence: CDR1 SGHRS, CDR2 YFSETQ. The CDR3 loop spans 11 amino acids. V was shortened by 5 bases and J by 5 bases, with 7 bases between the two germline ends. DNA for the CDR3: TGCGCCAGCAGTGGGCGCGAGACCCAGTACTTC. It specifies CASSGRETQYF.

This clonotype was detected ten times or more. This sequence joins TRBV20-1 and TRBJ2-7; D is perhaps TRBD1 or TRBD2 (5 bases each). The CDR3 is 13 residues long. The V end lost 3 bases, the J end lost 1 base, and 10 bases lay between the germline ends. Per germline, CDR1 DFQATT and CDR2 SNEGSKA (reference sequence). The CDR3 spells CSARGEKSYEQYF. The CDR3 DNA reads TGCAGTGCTAGGGGGGAGAAATCCTACGAGCAGTACTTC.

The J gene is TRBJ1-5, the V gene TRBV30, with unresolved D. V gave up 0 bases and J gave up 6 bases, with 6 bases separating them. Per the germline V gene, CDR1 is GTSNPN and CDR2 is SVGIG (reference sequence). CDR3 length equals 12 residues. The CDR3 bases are TGTGCCTGGAGTGTATACGGTCAGCCCCAGCATTTT. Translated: CAWSVYGQPQHF.

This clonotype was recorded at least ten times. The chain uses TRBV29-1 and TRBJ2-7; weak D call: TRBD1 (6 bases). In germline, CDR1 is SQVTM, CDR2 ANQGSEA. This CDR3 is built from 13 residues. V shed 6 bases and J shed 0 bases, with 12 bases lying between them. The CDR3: CSVTGFPSYEQYF. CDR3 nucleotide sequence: TGCAGCGTCACAGGGTTCCCCTCCTACGAGCAGTACTTC.

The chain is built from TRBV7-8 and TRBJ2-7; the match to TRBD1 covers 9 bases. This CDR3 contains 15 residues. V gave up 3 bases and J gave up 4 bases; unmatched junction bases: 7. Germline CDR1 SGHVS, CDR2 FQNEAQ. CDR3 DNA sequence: TGTGCCAGCAGCTTCGGAACAGGGGGCGTATACGAGCAGTACTTC. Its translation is CASSFGTGGVYEQYF.

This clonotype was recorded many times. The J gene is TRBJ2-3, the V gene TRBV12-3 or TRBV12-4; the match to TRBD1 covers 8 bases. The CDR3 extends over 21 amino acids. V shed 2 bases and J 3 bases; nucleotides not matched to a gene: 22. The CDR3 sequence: CASSLIRNRAGGAKETDTQYF. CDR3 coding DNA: TGTGCCAGCAGTTTAATCCGGAATAGGGCAGGGGGCGCGAAAGAAACAGATACGCAGTATTTT.